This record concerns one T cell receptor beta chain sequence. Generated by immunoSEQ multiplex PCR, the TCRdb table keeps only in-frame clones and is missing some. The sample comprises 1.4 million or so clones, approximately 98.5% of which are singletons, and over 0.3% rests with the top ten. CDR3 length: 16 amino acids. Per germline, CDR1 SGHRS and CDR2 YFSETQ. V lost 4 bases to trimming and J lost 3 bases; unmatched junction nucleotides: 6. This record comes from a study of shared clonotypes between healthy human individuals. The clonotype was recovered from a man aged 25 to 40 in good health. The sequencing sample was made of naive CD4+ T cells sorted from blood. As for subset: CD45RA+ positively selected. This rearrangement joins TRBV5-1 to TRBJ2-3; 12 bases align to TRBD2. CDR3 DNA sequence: TGCGCCAGCAGCAGAACTAGCGGGAGGCTGACAGATACGCAGTATTTT. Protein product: CASSRTSGRLTDTQYF.